Listed here are 25 T cell receptor beta chains from one sample, sequenced in a study of CD8 T cells in Susac syndrome. RNA in amounts of roughly 0.5 to 1 ug was reverse transcribed with random hexamers. Each CDR3 protein is one row after TCRdb ran MiXCR on the immunoSEQ multiplex PCR reads. The table lists 100,000 to 150,000 distinct CDR3 sequences, 85% to 95% of them singletons. Material for sequencing was CD8+ T cells from PBMCs. These receptors were collected from a human donor with multiple sclerosis.

V is TRBV20-1 and J is TRBJ2-7; 8 positions match TRBD1. The CDR3 runs 13 residues. V dropped 3 bases and J dropped 1; count of bases not matched to a gene: 2. Germline lookup yields CDR1 DFQATT and CDR2 SNEGSKA (reference sequence). CDR3 sequence (DNA): TGCAGTGCTAGCGGGACAGGTTCCTACGAGCAGTACTTC. It codes for CSASGTGSYEQYF.

J is TRBJ2-3 and V is TRBV6-4; 11 bases fit TRBD2. This CDR3 is 15 amino acids long. Per the germline V gene, CDR1 is MRHNA and CDR2 is SNTAGT. V lost 2 bases, J lost 4 bases, and 2 bases stayed unmatched. CDR3 coding DNA: TGTGCCAGCAGTGACGCTAGCGGGGGGCCAGATACGCAGTATTTT. It is translated as CASSDASGGPDTQYF.

V usage is TRBV5-1 and J usage is TRBJ2-2, with a possible D match to TRBD1 (6 bases). V gave up 1 base and J gave up 2 bases, with 9 bases separating them. The CDR3 consists of 15 residues. Germline V gene lookup returns CDR1 SGHRS and CDR2 YFSETQ. CDR3 in amino acids: CASSLRDTNTGELFF. CDR3 coding DNA: TGCGCCAGCAGCTTGAGGGACACCAACACCGGGGAGCTGTTTTTT. Looking up the rest from reference TRBV5-1 and TRBJ2-2 gives the full variable domain: KAGVTQTPRYLIKTRGQQVTLSCSPISGHRSVSWYQQTPGQGLQFLFEYFSETQRNKGNFPGRFSGRQFSNSRSEMNVSTLELGDSALYLCASSLRDTNTGELFFGEGSRLTVL.

The table lists this clonotype with a count of one. The chain links TRBV5-1 to TRBJ1-5, with no clear D. There are 15 residues in the CDR3. Germline V gene data show CDR1 as SGHRS and CDR2 as YFSETQ. The V gene lost 0 bases and the J gene lost 0 bases, with 7 bases spanning the gap. The CDR3 DNA sequence: TGCGCCAGCAGCTTGGCCGGAACTAGCAATCAGCCCCAGCATTTT. This encodes CASSLAGTSNQPQHF.

The chain joins TRBV5-1 to TRBJ2-7; possible D gene TRBD1, 5 bases. V lost 1 base to trimming and J lost 5 bases, with 22 bases between them. The germline V gene has CDR1 SGHRS and CDR2 YFSETQ. This CDR3 is built from 17 residues. CDR3 nucleotide sequence: TGCGCCAGCAGCTTGTTGTTGTGGCAGGGCGGTATGGACGAGCAGTACGTC. It codes for CASSLLLWQGGMDEQYV.

The V and J genes are TRBV7-8 and TRBJ2-3; 9 bases agree with TRBD2. Germline loops: CDR1 SGHVS, CDR2 FQNEAQ. V lost 2 bases and J lost 4; bases outside the gene matches: 4. The CDR3 contains 15 residues. In DNA form, the CDR3 reads TGTGCCAGCAGCTTACTGCGGGGGGGCGCAGATACGCAGTATTTT. Translation gives CASSLLRGGADTQYF. The whole variable domain, remainder taken from reference TRBV7-8 and TRBJ2-3, is GAGVSQSPRYKVAKRGQDVALRCDPISGHVSLFWYQQALGQGPEFLTYFQNEAQLDKSGLPSDRFFAERPEGSVSTLKIQRTQQEDSAVYLCASSLLRGGADTQYFGPGTRLTVL.

This clonotype was observed a handful of times. The chain combines TRBV4-1 with TRBJ2-7; 8 bases align to TRBD1. This CDR3 contains 17 residues. After removal of 1 base from V and 0 bases from J, the junction contained 8 bases not matched to a gene. Germline CDR1 is MGHRA and CDR2 is YSYEKL. The DNA of the CDR3 is TGCGCCAGCAGCCAAGTTCATTGGACAGGGCTCTCCTACGAGCAGTACGTC. Its protein is CASSQVHWTGLSYEQYV.

The V call is TRBV7-8, the J call TRBJ2-7; D remains unclear. The CDR3 length is 13 residues. Germline loops: CDR1 SGHVS, CDR2 FQNEAQ. V was shortened by 0 bases and J by 6 bases, with 9 bases between the two germline ends. In nucleotides, the CDR3 is TGTGCCAGCAGCTTAGCGGCCAGACGCGAGCAGTACTTC. Translation: CASSLAARREQYF.

This chain uses TRBV4-1 with TRBJ1-1, with 8 bases lining up with TRBD1. J gave up 7 bases and V 3 bases, and 10 bases lay outside the gene matches. Germline loops: CDR1 MGHRA, CDR2 YSYEKL. CDR3 length: 15 amino acids. CDR3: CASSHSTGDTSEAFF. The CDR3 DNA is TGCGCCAGCAGCCACTCGACAGGGGACACCAGTGAAGCTTTCTTT.

The CDR3 DNA reads as TGTGCCAGCAGTGATCCTTCGACAGGCCCGAACACCGGGGAGCTGTTTTTT. This sequence encodes CASSDPSTGPNTGELFF. The chain combines TRBV2 with TRBJ2-2; D is perhaps TRBD1 (6 bases). Germline V lookup: CDR1 SNHLY, CDR2 FYNNEI. The CDR3 runs 17 residues. The germline V and J ends were trimmed by 3 bases and 0 bases, with 14 bases remaining between them.

The genes are TRBV10-3 and TRBJ2-2, with D perhaps TRBD2 (5 bases). Trimming took off 6 bases at V and 3 bases at J, with 20 bases between the two ends. The V gene's germline CDR1 is ENHRY and CDR2 SYGVKD. The CDR3 is 17 residues long. CDR3 in amino acids: CAISDWTNLGDTGELFF. In nucleotides, the CDR3 is TGTGCCATCAGCGACTGGACGAATTTGGGAGACACCGGGGAGCTGTTTTTT.

The V call is TRBV24-1, the J call TRBJ2-7, with a weak D call TRBD1 (7 bases). CDR3 length equals 14 residues. Germline CDR1 KGHDR, CDR2 SFDVKD. Trimming stripped 3 bases from V and 5 bases from J, with 13 bases between. This CDR3 reads CATSDNRGGNEQYF. CDR3 DNA: TGTGCCACCAGTGATAACAGGGGAGGAAACGAGCAGTACTTC.

V usage is TRBV19 and J usage is TRBJ1-1; no reliable D call. The CDR3 is made up of 13 amino acids. CDR1 and CDR2 (germline): LNHDA, SQIVND (reference sequence). V gave up 7 bases and J gave up 1 base, with 10 bases separating them. The CDR3 protein is CASKTDPNTEAFF. CDR3 bases: TGTGCCAGTAAAACAGACCCGAACACTGAAGCTTTCTTT. Using reference TRBV19 and TRBJ1-1 for the parts outside the CDR3, the full variable domain is DGGITQSPKYLFRKEGQNVTLSCEQNLNHDAMYWYRQDPGQGLRLIYYSQIVNDFQKGDIAEGYSVSREKKESFPLTVTSAQKNPTAFYLCASKTDPNTEAFFGQGTRLTVV.

The chain is built from TRBV5-6 and TRBJ2-1, with a tentative D call TRBD2 (5 bases). Trimming took off 0 bases at V and 10 bases at J, with 20 bases between the two ends. CDR1 is SGHDT and CDR2 is YYEEEE in the germline V gene. This CDR3 is built from 16 residues. The CDR3 nucleotides read TGTGCCAGCAGCTTGGACGGTCTAGCTAATCTTAAGGAGCAGTTCTTC. Translated, it gives CASSLDGLANLKEQFF.

J is TRBJ1-1 and V is TRBV6-5; weak D call: TRBD1 (5 bases). The CDR3 extends over 12 amino acids. From germline, CDR1 is MNHEY and CDR2 SVGAGI. V lost 9 bases and J lost 0, with 8 bases in between. CDR3 amino acids: CARGALNTEAFF. The CDR3 nucleotides are TGTGCCAGAGGGGCCTTGAACACTGAAGCTTTCTTT.

This sequence joins TRBV25-1 and TRBJ1-2; D not certain. The CDR3 spans 12 residues. Trimming left V 5 bases short and J 4 bases short, with 8 bases between. Germline V CDR1 and CDR2: MGHDK, SYGVNS. DNA for the CDR3: TGTGCCAGCAGTATGCGGGGCTATGGCTACACCTTC. It specifies CASSMRGYGYTF.

CDR3 sequence (DNA): TGTGCCAGCAGCTGGACTAGAAGAAGAGCAAATACGCAGTATTTT. It codes for CASSWTRRRANTQYF. This sequence joins TRBV3-1 and TRBJ2-3, with 7 bases fitting TRBD2. With 5 bases clipped from V and 7 bases from J, the junction kept 12 bases outside the gene matches. CDR1 and CDR2 from the germline V gene are LGHDT and YNNKEL (reference sequence). The CDR3 sequence is 15 residues long.

This clonotype has a single count. J is TRBJ2-1 and V is TRBV29-1, with 7 bases fitting TRBD2. With 7 bases clipped from V and 6 bases from J, the junction kept 9 bases outside the gene matches. CDR1 is SQVTM, CDR2 ANQGSEA, per germline. CDR3 size: 13 residues. The CDR3 DNA sequence: TGCAGCGCCGGTGGTGGCGGGAGCAATGAGCAGTTCTTC. Its translation is CSAGGGGSNEQFF.

The gene calls are TRBV7-9 and TRBJ1-1; 9 nucleotides agree with TRBD1. The CDR3 runs to 15 residues. Germline V lookup: CDR1 SEHNR, CDR2 FQNEAQ (reference sequence). The trim removed 4 bases at V and 5 bases at J, leaving 8 bases unmatched. DNA for the CDR3: TGTGCCAGCAGCTCCGGGACAGGGAATATTACTGAAGCTTTCTTT. This sequence encodes CASSSGTGNITEAFF.

This clonotype has just a few counts. This chain joins TRBV11-2 and TRBJ2-3; D uncertain. The CDR3 runs 14 residues. CDR1 and CDR2 (germline): SGHAT, FQNNGV. The germline V and J ends were trimmed by 1 base and 6 bases, with 11 bases remaining between them. As DNA, the CDR3 is TGTGCCAGCAGCTTAGTGGCGGTGGGGGATACGCAGTATTTT. Translated: CASSLVAVGDTQYF.

This chain joins TRBV2 and TRBJ2-1, with D possibly being TRBD1 (6 bases). Germline V lookup: CDR1 SNHLY, CDR2 FYNNEI. The ends were cut back, 9 bases at V and 5 bases at J, with 17 bases in the middle. The CDR3 sequence is 14 residues long. The CDR3 protein is CARTGIKGHNEQFF. The CDR3 DNA reads TGTGCCAGAACAGGGATCAAGGGCCACAATGAGCAGTTCTTC.

The chain has TRBV3-1 and TRBJ2-1; D assignment may be TRBD1 or TRBD2 (5 bases each). The germline gives CDR1 LGHDT, CDR2 YNNKEL (reference sequence). The ends were cut back, 5 bases at V and 0 bases at J, with 14 bases in the middle. The CDR3 totals 16 residues. DNA of the CDR3: TGTGCCAGCAGCTCACACTGGGGGAGCTCCTACAATGAGCAGTTCTTC. This sequence encodes CASSSHWGSSYNEQFF.

V usage is TRBV7-9 and J usage is TRBJ1-1; D uncertain. The CDR3 sequence is 12 residues long. Germline CDR1 reads SEHNR; CDR2 reads FQNEAQ (reference sequence). V was pared by 3 bases and J by 7 bases, with 9 bases between. CDR3 sequence (DNA): TGTGCCAGCAGCTTGATCTCGAATGAAGCTTTCTTT. This sequence encodes CASSLISNEAFF.

The chain combines TRBV27 with TRBJ1-4; 7 nucleotides agree with TRBD1. Germline CDR1 reads MNHEY; CDR2 reads SMNVEV (reference sequence). This CDR3 comprises 15 residues. J lost 7 bases, V lost 5 bases, and 10 bases had no gene match. The CDR3 coding sequence is TGTGCCAGCAGTCCTCAGGGGGAAGTCGGTGAAAAACTGTTTTTT. This codes for CASSPQGEVGEKLFF.

The chain is built from TRBV2 and TRBJ1-4; D gene ambiguous. CDR3 size: 13 residues. Germline loops: CDR1 SNHLY, CDR2 FYNNEI. Trimming pared 0 bases from V and 5 bases from J, leaving 4 bases between. CDR3 protein: CASSEARNEKLFF. The DNA for the CDR3 is TGTGCCAGCAGTGAAGCCCGGAATGAAAAACTGTTTTTT.